This T cell receptor beta chain was documented in a study of blood T cell repertoires in COVID-19. Across the whole study: PBMCs, B-cell-depleted T cells, or T cells provided the cDNA or gDNA that made up the material.

This CDR3 contains 17 residues. Germline CDR1 is GTSNPN and CDR2 is SVGIG (reference sequence). The trim removed 2 bases at V and 3 bases at J, leaving 7 bases unmatched. This table comes from immunoSEQ multiplex PCR, and its TCRdb copy is limited to in-frame clones, with some not included. The sample lists more than 200,000 clones, more than 65% occurring once. This chain links TRBV30 with TRBJ2-1, with 13 bases matching TRBD2. The sequencing sample was made of peripheral blood. The sequence was obtained from a woman aged 40 to 55 who had recovered from COVID-19. The CDR3 loop reads CAWSQTRTSGGYNEQFF. In DNA, the CDR3 is TGTGCCTGGAGTCAAACTCGGACTAGCGGGGGCTACAATGAGCAGTTCTTC. The full variable domain, with the rest looked up from reference TRBV30 and TRBJ2-1, is SQTIHQWPATLVQPVGSPLSLECTVEGTSNPNLYWYRQAAGRGLQLLFYSVGIGQISSEVPQNLSASRPQDRQFILSSKKLLLSDSGFYLCAWSQTRTSGGYNEQFFGPGTRLTVL.